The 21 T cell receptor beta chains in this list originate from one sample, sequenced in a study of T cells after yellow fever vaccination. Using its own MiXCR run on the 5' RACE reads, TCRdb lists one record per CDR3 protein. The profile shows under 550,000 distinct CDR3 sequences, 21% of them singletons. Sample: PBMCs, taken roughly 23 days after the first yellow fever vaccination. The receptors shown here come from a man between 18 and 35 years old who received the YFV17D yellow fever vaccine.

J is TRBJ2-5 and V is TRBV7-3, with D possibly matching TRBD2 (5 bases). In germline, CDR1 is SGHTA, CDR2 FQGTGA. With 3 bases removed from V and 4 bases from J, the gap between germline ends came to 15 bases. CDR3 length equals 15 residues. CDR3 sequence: CASSFSPRAGETQYF. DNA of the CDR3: TGTGCCAGCAGCTTCTCCCCGAGGGCGGGAGAGACCCAGTACTTC. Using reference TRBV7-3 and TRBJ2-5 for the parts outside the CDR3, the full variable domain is GAGVSQTPSNKVTEKGKYVELRCDPISGHTALYWYRQSLGQGPEFLIYFQGTGAADDSGLPNDRFFAVRPEGSVSTLKIQRTERGDSAVYLCASSFSPRAGETQYFGPGTRLLVL.

CDR3 coding DNA: TGTGCCAGCAGCCCCTCACAGATTCTTCAAGAGACCCAGTACTTC. Residues: CASSPSQILQETQYF. The chain uses TRBV7-2 and TRBJ2-5; D remains ambiguous. V shed 5 bases and J shed 2 bases, with 15 bases lying between them. Germline V lookup: CDR1 SGHTA, CDR2 FQGNSA. The CDR3 spans 15 residues. Drawing the rest from reference TRBV7-2 and TRBJ2-5, the complete variable domain is GAGVSQSPSNKVTEKGKDVELRCDPISGHTALYWYRQSLGQGLEFLIYFQGNSAPDKSGLPSDRFSAERTGGSVSTLTIQRTQQEDSAVYLCASSPSQILQETQYFGPGTRLLVL.

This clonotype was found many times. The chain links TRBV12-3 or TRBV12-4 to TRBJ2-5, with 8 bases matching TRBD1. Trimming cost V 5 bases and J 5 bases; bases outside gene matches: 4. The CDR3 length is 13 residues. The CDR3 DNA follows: TGTGCCAGCAGTCCGGGACAGGTTGAGACCCAGTACTTC. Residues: CASSPGQVETQYF.

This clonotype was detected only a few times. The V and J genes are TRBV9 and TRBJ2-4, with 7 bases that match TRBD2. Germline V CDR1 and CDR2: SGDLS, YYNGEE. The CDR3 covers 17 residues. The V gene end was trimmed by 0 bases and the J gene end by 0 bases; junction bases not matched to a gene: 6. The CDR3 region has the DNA TGTGCCAGCAGCGTAGGGAAAGCGGGGCTAGCCAAAAACATTCAGTACTTC. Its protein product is CASSVGKAGLAKNIQYF.

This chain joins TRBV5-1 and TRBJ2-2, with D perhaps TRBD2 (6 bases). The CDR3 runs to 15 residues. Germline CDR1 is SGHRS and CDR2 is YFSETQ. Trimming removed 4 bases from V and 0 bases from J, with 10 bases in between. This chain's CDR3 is CASSRSGSNTGELFF. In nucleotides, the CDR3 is TGCGCCAGCAGCCGTAGCGGATCGAACACCGGGGAGCTGTTTTTT.

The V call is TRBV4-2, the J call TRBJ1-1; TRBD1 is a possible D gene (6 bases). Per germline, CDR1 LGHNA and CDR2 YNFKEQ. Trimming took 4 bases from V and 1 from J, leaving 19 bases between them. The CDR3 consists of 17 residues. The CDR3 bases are TGTGCCAGCAGCCCCGAGCTATCCAGGGGCCCGAACACTGAAGCTTTCTTT. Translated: CASSPELSRGPNTEAFF.

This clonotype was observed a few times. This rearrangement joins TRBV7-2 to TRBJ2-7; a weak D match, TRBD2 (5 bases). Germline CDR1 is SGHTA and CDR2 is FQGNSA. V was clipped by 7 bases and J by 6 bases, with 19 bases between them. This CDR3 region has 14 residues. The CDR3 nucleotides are TGTGCCAGCAACGTAGAGGGTAGCTGGAGCGAGCAGTACTTC. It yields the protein CASNVEGSWSEQYF.

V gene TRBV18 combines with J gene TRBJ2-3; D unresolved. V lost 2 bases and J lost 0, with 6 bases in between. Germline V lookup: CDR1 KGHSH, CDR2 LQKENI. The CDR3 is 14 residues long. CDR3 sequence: CASSPARSTDTQYF. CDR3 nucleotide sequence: TGTGCCAGCTCACCAGCCAGAAGCACAGATACGCAGTATTTT.

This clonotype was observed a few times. CDR3 DNA: TGCAGTGCTAGGAACCGGGAGGCCGGCTACACCTTC. It specifies CSARNREAGYTF. The gene calls are TRBV20-1 and TRBJ1-2; D not resolved. V lost 3 bases and J 8 bases, leaving 13 bases between the germline ends. Germline lookup yields CDR1 DFQATT and CDR2 SNEGSKA (reference sequence). CDR3 length: 12 amino acids.

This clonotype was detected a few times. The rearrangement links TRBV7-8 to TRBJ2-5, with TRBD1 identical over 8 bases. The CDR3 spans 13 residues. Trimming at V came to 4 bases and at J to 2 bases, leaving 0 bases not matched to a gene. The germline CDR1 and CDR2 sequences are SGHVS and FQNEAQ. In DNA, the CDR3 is TGTGCCAGCAGCTGGGACAGGCAAGAGACCCAGTACTTC. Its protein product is CASSWDRQETQYF.

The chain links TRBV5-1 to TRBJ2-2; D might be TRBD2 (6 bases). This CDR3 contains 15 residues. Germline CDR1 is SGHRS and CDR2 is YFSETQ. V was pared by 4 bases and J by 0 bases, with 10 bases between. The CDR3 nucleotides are TGCGCCAGCAGCGGGGGGACGGCGAACACCGGGGAGCTGTTTTTT. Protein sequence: CASSGGTANTGELFF.

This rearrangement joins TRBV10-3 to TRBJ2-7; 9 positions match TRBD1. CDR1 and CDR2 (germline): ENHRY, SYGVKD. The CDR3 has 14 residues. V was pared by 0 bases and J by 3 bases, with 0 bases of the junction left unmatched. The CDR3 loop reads CAISESDRGYEQYF. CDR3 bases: TGTGCCATCAGTGAGTCGGACAGGGGCTACGAGCAGTACTTC.

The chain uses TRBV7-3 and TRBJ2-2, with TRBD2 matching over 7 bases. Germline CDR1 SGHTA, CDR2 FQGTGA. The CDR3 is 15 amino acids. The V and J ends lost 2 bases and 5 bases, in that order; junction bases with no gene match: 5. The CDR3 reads CASSLRMGGTGELFF. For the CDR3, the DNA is TGTGCCAGCAGCTTACGAATGGGGGGGACCGGGGAGCTGTTTTTT.

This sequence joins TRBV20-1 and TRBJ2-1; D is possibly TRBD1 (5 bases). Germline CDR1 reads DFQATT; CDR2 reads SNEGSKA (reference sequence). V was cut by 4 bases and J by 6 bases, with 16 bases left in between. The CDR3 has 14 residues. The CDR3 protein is CSATPHRSANEQFF. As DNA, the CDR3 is TGCAGTGCTACGCCCCACAGGAGCGCCAATGAGCAGTTCTTC.

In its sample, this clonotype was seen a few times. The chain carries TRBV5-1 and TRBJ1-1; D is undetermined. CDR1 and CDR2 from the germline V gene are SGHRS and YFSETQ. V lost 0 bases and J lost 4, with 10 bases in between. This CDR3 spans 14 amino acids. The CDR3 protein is CASSLAEMSTEAFF. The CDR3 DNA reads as TGCGCCAGCAGCTTGGCTGAGATGAGCACTGAAGCTTTCTTT.

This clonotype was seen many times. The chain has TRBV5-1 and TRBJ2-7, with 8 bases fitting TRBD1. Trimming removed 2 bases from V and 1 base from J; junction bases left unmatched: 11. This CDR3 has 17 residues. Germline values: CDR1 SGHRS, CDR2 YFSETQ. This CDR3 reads CASSFGPQGEGSYEQYF. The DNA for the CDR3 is TGCGCCAGCAGCTTTGGCCCACAGGGGGAAGGGTCCTACGAGCAGTACTTC.

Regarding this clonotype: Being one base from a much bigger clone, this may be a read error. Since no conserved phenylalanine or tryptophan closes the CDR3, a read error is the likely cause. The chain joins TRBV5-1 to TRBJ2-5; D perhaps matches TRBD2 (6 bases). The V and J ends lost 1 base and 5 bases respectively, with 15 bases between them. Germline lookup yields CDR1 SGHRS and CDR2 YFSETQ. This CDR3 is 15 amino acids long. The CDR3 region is CASSLLSSALETQYL. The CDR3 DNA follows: TGCGCCAGCAGCTTGTTGTCTAGCGCTCTCGAGACCCAGTACTTA.

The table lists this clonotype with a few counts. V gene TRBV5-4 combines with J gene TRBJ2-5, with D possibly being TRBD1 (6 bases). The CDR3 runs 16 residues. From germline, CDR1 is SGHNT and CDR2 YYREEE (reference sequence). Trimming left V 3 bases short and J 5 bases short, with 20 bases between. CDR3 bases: TGTGCCAGCAGCTCATCCGGGACACCGAAGGGGGAGACCCAGTACTTC. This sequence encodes CASSSSGTPKGETQYF.

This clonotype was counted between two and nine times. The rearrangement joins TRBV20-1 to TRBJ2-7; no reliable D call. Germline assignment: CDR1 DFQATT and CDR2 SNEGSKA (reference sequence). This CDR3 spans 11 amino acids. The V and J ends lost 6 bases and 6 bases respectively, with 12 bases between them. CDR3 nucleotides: TGCAGTGCCGAACTACGAGGCGAGCAGTACGTC. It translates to CSAELRGEQYV.

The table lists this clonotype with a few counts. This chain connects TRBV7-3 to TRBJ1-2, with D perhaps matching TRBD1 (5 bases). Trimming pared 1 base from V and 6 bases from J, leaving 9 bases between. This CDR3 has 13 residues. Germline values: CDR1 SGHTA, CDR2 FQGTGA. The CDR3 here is CASSLNGGNGYTF. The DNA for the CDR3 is TGTGCCAGCAGCTTAAATGGGGGAAATGGCTACACCTTC.

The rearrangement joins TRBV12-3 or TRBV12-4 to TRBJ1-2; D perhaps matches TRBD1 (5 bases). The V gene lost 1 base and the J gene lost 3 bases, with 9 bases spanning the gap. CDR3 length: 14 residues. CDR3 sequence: CASSLGGEDYGYTF. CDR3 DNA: TGTGCCAGCAGTTTAGGGGGGGAGGACTATGGCTACACCTTC.